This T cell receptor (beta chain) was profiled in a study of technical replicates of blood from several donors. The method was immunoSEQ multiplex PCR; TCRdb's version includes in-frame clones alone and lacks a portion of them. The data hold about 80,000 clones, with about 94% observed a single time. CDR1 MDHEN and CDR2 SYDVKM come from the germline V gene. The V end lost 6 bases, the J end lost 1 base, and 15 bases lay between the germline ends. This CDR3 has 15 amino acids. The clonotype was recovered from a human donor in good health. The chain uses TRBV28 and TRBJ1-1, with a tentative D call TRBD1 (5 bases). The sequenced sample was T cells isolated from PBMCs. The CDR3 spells CASRGGRVRNTEAFF. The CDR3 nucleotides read TGTGCCAGCAGGGGGGGTCGGGTCCGGAACACTGAAGCTTTCTTT.